The next 15 T cell receptor beta chains were all read from a single sample in a study of beta chain features in type 1 diabetes. Expressed TCRB transcripts were sequenced because the entire RNA isolate underwent reverse transcription. Data came from immunoSEQ multiplex PCR; TCRdb stores just in-frame clones and leaves some out. The sample lists under 950,000 clones; roughly 16% were seen once. The sample comprised naive CD4+ T cells from blood. The receptors come from a young woman in good health.

This clone has only a few counts. The chain has TRBV4-2 and TRBJ2-1; the D call may be TRBD1 or TRBD2 (5 bases each). CDR3 length: 14 amino acids. CDR1 is LGHNA, CDR2 YNFKEQ, per germline. With 1 base removed from V and 9 bases from J, the gap between germline ends came to 13 bases. Here the CDR3 reads CASSQGRGGREQFF. The DNA for the CDR3 is TGTGCCAGCAGCCAAGGACGGGGCGGACGTGAGCAGTTCTTC.

This clone was observed a few times. The sample holds other DNA sequences that translate to the same CDR3. The V call is TRBV18, the J call TRBJ2-3; TRBD2 is a possible D gene (6 bases). Trimming cost V 3 bases and J 0 bases, with 13 bases left between them. The CDR3 runs 16 residues. In germline, CDR1 is KGHSH, CDR2 LQKENI. The CDR3 region has the DNA TGTGCCAGCTCACCTGTCGCGGGAACTAGCACAGATACGCAGTATTTT. As protein: CASSPVAGTSTDTQYF.

The chain uses TRBV10-3 and TRBJ2-5; D remains unclear. The V and J ends lost 1 base and 4 bases respectively, with 13 bases between them. This CDR3 comprises 15 residues. Germline assignment: CDR1 ENHRY and CDR2 SYGVKD. CDR3 amino acids: CAISEYDTTRETQYF. Written as DNA, the CDR3 is TGTGCCATCAGTGAGTACGACACCACCCGAGAGACCCAGTACTTC.

This chain joins TRBV7-9 and TRBJ2-2, with D unresolved. Trimming pared 2 bases from V and 5 bases from J, leaving 9 bases between. The CDR3 length is 14 residues. Germline V gives CDR1 SEHNR, CDR2 FQNEAQ (reference sequence). CDR3 DNA sequence: TGTGCCAGCAGCTTAATTCGGGCGACCGGGGAGCTGTTTTTT. Translated, it gives CASSLIRATGELFF. Combining the CDR3 with reference TRBV7-9 and TRBJ2-2 gives the whole variable domain DTGVSQNPRHKITKRGQNVTFRCDPISEHNRLYWYRQTLGQGPEFLTYFQNEAQLEKSRLLSDRFSAERPKGSFSTLEIQRTEQGDSAMYLCASSLIRATGELFFGEGSRLTVL.

This clone turned up a few times. The chain uses TRBV4-2 and TRBJ1-1; weak D call: TRBD1 (5 bases). The CDR3 sequence is 15 residues long. CDR1 and CDR2 from the germline V gene are LGHNA and YNFKEQ. The V gene lost 4 bases and the J gene lost 3 bases, with 15 bases spanning the gap. In DNA, the CDR3 is TGTGCCAGCAGCCGTCTCCAGGGAATCTACACTGAAGCTTTCTTT. Its translation is CASSRLQGIYTEAFF.

The V and J genes are TRBV6-5 and TRBJ2-7; D gene uncertain. The germline CDR1 and CDR2 sequences are MNHEY and SVGAGI. The length of the CDR3 is 16 residues. Trimming shortened V by 2 bases and J by 5 bases, and 19 bases separated the two germline ends. CDR3 region: CASSYGPDKHTHEQYF. CDR3 nucleotide sequence: TGTGCCAGCAGTTACGGACCCGACAAGCACACCCACGAGCAGTACTTC.

This chain connects TRBV7-8 to TRBJ2-2; D is ambiguous. There are 14 residues in the CDR3. From germline, CDR1 is SGHVS and CDR2 FQNEAQ. V gave up 1 base and J gave up 1 base, with 4 bases separating them. The CDR3 region is CASSLGRNTGELFF. In DNA form, the CDR3 reads TGTGCCAGCAGCTTAGGACGGAACACCGGGGAGCTGTTTTTT.

The chain carries TRBV7-9 and TRBJ2-7; no definite D call. The CDR3 totals 15 residues. Trimming took 5 bases from V and 3 from J, leaving 17 bases between them. Per germline, CDR1 SEHNR and CDR2 FQNEAQ (reference sequence). The CDR3 loop reads CASSHPGFYDYEQYF. Here the CDR3 DNA reads TGTGCCAGCAGCCACCCCGGGTTTTACGACTACGAGCAGTACTTC.

The sample holds a few counts of this clone. This sequence joins TRBV27 and TRBJ2-7; tentatively, D is TRBD2 (6 bases). The V gene's germline CDR1 is MNHEY and CDR2 SMNVEV (reference sequence). Trimming pared 2 bases from V and 5 bases from J, leaving 19 bases between. The CDR3 totals 16 residues. The CDR3 DNA sequence: TGTGCCAGCAGTTTAATATCCCTGACTAGTTCTCACGAGCAGTACTTC. Its translation: CASSLISLTSSHEQYF.

Concerning this clone: This same CDR3 is encoded by further DNA sequences in the sample. The chain employs TRBV28 and TRBJ2-1, with D unclear. This CDR3 spans 11 amino acids. Germline V lookup: CDR1 MDHEN, CDR2 SYDVKM. Trimming took 3 bases from V and 8 from J, leaving 5 bases between them. The CDR3 coding sequence is TGTGCCAGCAGTTTGATCTATGAGCAGTTCTTC. Protein sequence: CASSLIYEQFF.

The V and J genes are TRBV7-2 and TRBJ2-1; D gene unclear. The CDR3 runs to 15 residues. Trimming cost V 5 bases and J 4 bases, with 15 bases left between them. Germline CDR1 and CDR2: SGHTA and FQGNSA. The CDR3 loop is CASSKQPDIYNEQFF. The CDR3 region has the DNA TGTGCCAGCAGCAAACAGCCGGATATATACAATGAGCAGTTCTTC.

This clone was counted a few times. This chain's CDR3 is CASSQGSGGTSYGYTF. The CDR3 bases are TGTGCCAGCAGCCAAGGCTCGGGGGGCACTAGCTATGGCTACACCTTC. V and J are TRBV5-4 and TRBJ1-2, with D possibly TRBD1 on 6 matching bases. Germline values: CDR1 SGHNT, CDR2 YYREEE (reference sequence). Trimming removed 4 bases at V and 4 bases at J, with 20 bases between. The CDR3 covers 16 residues. Full variable domain (missing parts from reference TRBV5-4 and TRBJ1-2): ETGVTQSPTHLIKTRGQQVTLRCSSQSGHNTVSWYQQALGQGPQFIFQYYREEENGRGNFPPRFSGLQFPNYSSELNVNALELDDSALYLCASSQGSGGTSYGYTFGSGTRLTVV.

There are a few counts of this clone. This rearrangement joins TRBV7-9 to TRBJ2-5; 8 nucleotides match TRBD2. The DNA matches TRBJ2-7 better at its end, which makes the J call doubtful. CDR3 length equals 14 residues. CDR1 is SEHNR and CDR2 is FQNEAQ in the germline V gene (reference sequence). CDR3 loop: CASSFSGSSYEQYF. The CDR3 bases are TGTGCCAGCAGCTTCAGCGGGAGCTCCTACGAGCAGTACTTC.

This clone showed up just a few times. The CDR3 reads CASSWDPYNEQFF. DNA for the CDR3: TGTGCCAGCAGTTGGGACCCGTACAATGAGCAGTTCTTC. The chain uses TRBV28 and TRBJ2-1; D tentatively reads TRBD1 or TRBD2 (5 bases each). There are 13 residues in the CDR3. Germline V gene lookup returns CDR1 MDHEN and CDR2 SYDVKM. Trimming took off 4 bases at V and 4 bases at J, with 8 bases between the two ends.

The chain recombines TRBV4-1 with TRBJ2-3; D might be TRBD1 (5 bases). Germline V gene sequence: CDR1 MGHRA, CDR2 YSYEKL. The CDR3 covers 15 residues. Deletions cut 3 bases from V and 3 bases from J, with 13 bases between. CDR3 protein: CASSQSDSRTDTQYF. The CDR3 DNA reads as TGCGCCAGCAGCCAGAGTGACAGTAGGACAGATACGCAGTATTTT.